The rows below give T cell receptor beta chains drawn from one sample of a study of T cell changes during pregnancy in multiple sclerosis. Clones were read by immunoSEQ multiplex PCR, and TCRdb kept only the in-frame ones, dropping some. The sample shows about 80,000 clones, about 90% of them seen only once. The specimen comprised peripheral blood, sampled before pregnancy. The receptors here all came from a female donor with multiple sclerosis, enrolled in a pregnancy study. The conserved cysteine and the conserved F or W are not part of the CDR3 here. Each record gives: clone size, V gene, J gene, CDR3 protein. Clone size, where shown, is once, few, many, or a class for clones that have expanded.

abundance: NA; v_gene: TRBV5-1; j_gene: TRBJ1-2; CDR3aa: ASSLEAGDYGYT
abundance: NA; v_gene: TRBV5-1; j_gene: TRBJ2-2; CDR3aa: ASSFVSLAGKRNTGELF
abundance: NA; v_gene: TRBV28; j_gene: TRBJ1-2; CDR3aa: ASSYRGREGYT
abundance: NA; v_gene: TRBV5-8; j_gene: TRBJ1-6; CDR3aa: ASSLGVQGNSPLH
abundance: NA; v_gene: TRBV27; j_gene: TRBJ2-1; CDR3aa: ASSYFVQGVGEQF
abundance: NA; v_gene: TRBV19; j_gene: TRBJ2-1; CDR3aa: ASSGQGGSYNEQF
abundance: once; v_gene: TRBV13; j_gene: TRBJ1-3; CDR3aa: ASSTAGAVVSGNTIY
abundance: NA; v_gene: TRBV29-1; j_gene: TRBJ1-5; CDR3aa: SVWGGQGDQPQH
abundance: NA; v_gene: TRBV6-5; j_gene: TRBJ1-6; CDR3aa: ASSYSQNNSPLH
abundance: NA; v_gene: TRBV19; j_gene: TRBJ2-3; CDR3aa: ASRYRNTDTQY
abundance: NA; v_gene: TRBV9; j_gene: TRBJ1-1; CDR3aa: ASSVEGREDTEAF
abundance: NA; v_gene: TRBV30; j_gene: TRBJ2-2; CDR3aa: AWSWVGPTGELF
abundance: NA; v_gene: TRBV7-8; j_gene: TRBJ1-5; CDR3aa: ASSLPGPPRGQPQH
abundance: NA; v_gene: TRBV9; j_gene: TRBJ2-5; CDR3aa: ASSGQLAGGQETQY
abundance: NA; v_gene: TRBV19; j_gene: TRBJ1-3; CDR3aa: ARTTGEMRSGNTIY
abundance: NA; v_gene: TRBV4-1; j_gene: TRBJ2-5; CDR3aa: ASSQDIGQQETQY
abundance: NA; v_gene: TRBV6-1; j_gene: TRBJ2-7; CDR3aa: ASSEAGWAVYEQY
abundance: NA; v_gene: TRBV29-1; j_gene: TRBJ1-1; CDR3aa: SGGNTEAF
abundance: NA; v_gene: TRBV29-1; j_gene: TRBJ1-2; CDR3aa: SVRDSPYGYT
abundance: NA; v_gene: TRBV11-2; j_gene: TRBJ2-7; CDR3aa: ASSHSEGATYEQY
abundance: NA; v_gene: TRBV19; j_gene: TRBJ1-1; CDR3aa: ASTGLDSGGGL
abundance: NA; v_gene: TRBV29-1; j_gene: TRBJ2-5; CDR3aa: SVGIGGGFQETQY
abundance: NA; v_gene: TRBV4-2; j_gene: TRBJ1-1; CDR3aa: ASSQHPGMNTEAF
abundance: NA; v_gene: TRBV7-6; j_gene: TRBJ1-4; CDR3aa: ASSLGTGLGRELF
abundance: NA; v_gene: TRBV5-1; j_gene: TRBJ2-5; CDR3aa: ASSRGTGGWETQY
abundance: NA; v_gene: TRBV2; j_gene: TRBJ2-7; CDR3aa: ASRGQDRDEQY
abundance: NA; v_gene: TRBV7-9; j_gene: TRBJ1-4; CDR3aa: ASSLAVGGGVEKLF
abundance: NA; v_gene: TRBV5-4; j_gene: TRBJ2-7; CDR3aa: ASSLDSGGYEQY